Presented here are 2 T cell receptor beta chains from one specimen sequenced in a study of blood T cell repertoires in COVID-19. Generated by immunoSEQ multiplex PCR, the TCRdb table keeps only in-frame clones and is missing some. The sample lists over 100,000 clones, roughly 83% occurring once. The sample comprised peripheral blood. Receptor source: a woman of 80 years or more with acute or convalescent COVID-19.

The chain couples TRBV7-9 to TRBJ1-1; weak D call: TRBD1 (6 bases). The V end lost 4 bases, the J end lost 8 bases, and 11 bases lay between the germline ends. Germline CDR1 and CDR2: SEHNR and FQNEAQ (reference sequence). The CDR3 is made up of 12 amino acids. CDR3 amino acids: CASSSPDREAFF. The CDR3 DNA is TGTGCCAGCAGCTCCCCTGACAGGGAAGCTTTCTTT.

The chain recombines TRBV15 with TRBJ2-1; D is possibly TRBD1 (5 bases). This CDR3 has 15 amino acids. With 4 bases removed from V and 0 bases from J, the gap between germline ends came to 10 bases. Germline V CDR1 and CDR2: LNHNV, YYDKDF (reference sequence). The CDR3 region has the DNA TGTGCCACCAGCATAGACAGAGGCTCCTACAATGAGCAGTTCTTC. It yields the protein CATSIDRGSYNEQFF.